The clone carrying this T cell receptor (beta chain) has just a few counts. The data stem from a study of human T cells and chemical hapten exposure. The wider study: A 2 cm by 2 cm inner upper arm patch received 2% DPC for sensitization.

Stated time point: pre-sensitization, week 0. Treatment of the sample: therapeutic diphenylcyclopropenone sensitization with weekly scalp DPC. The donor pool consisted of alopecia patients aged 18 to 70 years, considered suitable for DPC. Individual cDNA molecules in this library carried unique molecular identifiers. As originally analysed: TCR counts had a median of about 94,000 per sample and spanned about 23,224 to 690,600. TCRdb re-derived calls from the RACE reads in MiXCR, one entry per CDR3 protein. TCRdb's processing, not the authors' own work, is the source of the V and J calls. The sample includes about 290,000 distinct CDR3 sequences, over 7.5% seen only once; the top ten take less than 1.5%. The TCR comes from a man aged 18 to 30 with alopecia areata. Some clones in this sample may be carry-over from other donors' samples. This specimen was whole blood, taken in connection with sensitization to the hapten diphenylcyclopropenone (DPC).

This chain's CDR3 is CASSQGLGSYEQYF. The CDR3 coding sequence is TGCGCCAGCAGCCAAGGTCTGGGATCCTACGAGCAGTACTTC. V gene TRBV4-3 combines with J gene TRBJ2-7; D is undetermined. CDR3 length equals 14 residues. Deletions cut 1 base from V and 1 base from J, with 8 bases between. Germline values: CDR1 LGHNA, CDR2 YSLEER.